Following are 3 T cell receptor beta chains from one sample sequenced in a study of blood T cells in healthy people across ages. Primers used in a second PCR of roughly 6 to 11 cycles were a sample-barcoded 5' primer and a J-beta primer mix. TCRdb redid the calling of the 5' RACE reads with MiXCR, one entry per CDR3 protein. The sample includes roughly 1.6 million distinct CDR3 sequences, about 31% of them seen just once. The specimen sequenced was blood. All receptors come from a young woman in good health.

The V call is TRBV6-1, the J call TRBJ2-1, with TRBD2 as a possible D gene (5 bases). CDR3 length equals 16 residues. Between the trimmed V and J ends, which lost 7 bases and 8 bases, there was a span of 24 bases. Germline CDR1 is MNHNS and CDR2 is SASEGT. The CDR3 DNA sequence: TGTGCCAGCACCCTAATTGGAGTGTCTAGCAGGCATGAGCAGTTCTTC. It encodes CASTLIGVSSRHEQFF.

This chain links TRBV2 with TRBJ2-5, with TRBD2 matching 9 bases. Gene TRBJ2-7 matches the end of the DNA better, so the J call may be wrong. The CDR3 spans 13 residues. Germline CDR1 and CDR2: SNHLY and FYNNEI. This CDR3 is CATGSSGRHEQYF. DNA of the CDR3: TGTGCCACCGGCAGTAGCGGGAGACACGAGCAGTACTTC.

The CDR3 sequence: CASSIISGTYEQYF. CDR3 nucleotide sequence: TGCGCCAGCAGCATTATTAGCGGGACCTACGAGCAGTACTTC. The chain uses TRBV5-1 and TRBJ2-7; 8 nucleotides agree with TRBD2. Losses at the gene ends were 4 bases for V and 2 bases for J; bases not matched to a gene: 5. This CDR3 spans 14 amino acids. Germline CDR1 is SGHRS and CDR2 is YFSETQ.